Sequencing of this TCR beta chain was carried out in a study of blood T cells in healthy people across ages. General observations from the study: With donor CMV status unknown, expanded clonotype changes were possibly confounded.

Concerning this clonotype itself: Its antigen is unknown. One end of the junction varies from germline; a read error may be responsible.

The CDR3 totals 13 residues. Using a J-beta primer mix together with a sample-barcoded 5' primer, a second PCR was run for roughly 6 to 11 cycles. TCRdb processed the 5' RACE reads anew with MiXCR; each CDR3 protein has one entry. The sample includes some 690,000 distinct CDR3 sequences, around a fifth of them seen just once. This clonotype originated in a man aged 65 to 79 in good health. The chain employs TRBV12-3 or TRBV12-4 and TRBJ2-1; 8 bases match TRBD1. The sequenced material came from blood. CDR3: CASSSINGQGGTF. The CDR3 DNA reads TGTGCCAGCAGTTCGATAAACGGACAGGGAGGAACCTTC.